These 7 T cell receptor beta chains were sequenced from one sample in a study of T cells in Graves' hyperthyroidism and ophthalmopathy. Regions amplified from RNA transcripts were the TCR beta CDR3 regions. First-round RT-PCR targeting the TCR CDR3 was performed with the HTBI primer set. TCRdb reprocessed the multiplex PCR reads via MiXCR and lists one record per CDR3 protein. The repertoire consists of 600,000 to 650,000 distinct CDR3 sequences, with less than 25% occurring once and the leading ten covering 34%. The sequencing sample was made of blood. The receptors here all came from a man younger than 45 with Graves' ophthalmopathy.

The CDR3 sequence: CASRSGRADTQYF. CDR3 coding DNA: TGTGCCAGCCGTAGCGGGAGGGCAGATACGCAGTATTTT. The genes are TRBV19 and TRBJ2-3, with 11 bases lining up with TRBD2. CDR3 length equals 13 residues. The junction had 3 bases not matched to a gene; V was cut back by 9 bases and J by 4 bases. CDR1 and CDR2 from the germline V gene are LNHDA and SQIVND (reference sequence).

Ten or more counts support this clonotype. The J gene is TRBJ1-1, the V gene TRBV27; tentatively, D is TRBD1 (5 bases). Germline V gene sequence: CDR1 MNHEY, CDR2 SMNVEV (reference sequence). The CDR3 covers 15 residues. Trimming cost V 0 bases and J 0 bases, with 8 bases left between them. CDR3 region: CASSLSSGMNTEAFF. The CDR3 DNA follows: TGTGCCAGCAGTTTATCGTCAGGGATGAACACTGAAGCTTTCTTT.

Only a few counts were recorded for this clonotype. The chain couples TRBV28 to TRBJ2-1; 8 bases are a match to TRBD2. With V trimmed by 1 base and J by 5 bases, 7 bases remained unmatched. Germline lookup yields CDR1 MDHEN and CDR2 SYDVKM. There are 16 residues in the CDR3. CDR3 DNA: TGTGCCAGCAGTTTATACCGGACTAGCACCAACAATGAGCAGTTCTTC. Translating gives CASSLYRTSTNNEQFF.

This clonotype was seen a few times. The chain recombines TRBV7-3 with TRBJ2-1; TRBD2 aligns across 11 bases. In germline, CDR1 is SGHTA, CDR2 FQGTGA. V lost 5 bases, J lost 6 bases, and 6 bases stayed unmatched. CDR3 size: 15 residues. The CDR3 loop reads CASSNLAGGTNEQFF. For the CDR3, the DNA is TGTGCCAGCAGCAACCTAGCGGGAGGAACCAATGAGCAGTTCTTC. Combining the CDR3 with reference TRBV7-3 and TRBJ2-1 gives the whole variable domain GAGVSQTPSNKVTEKGKYVELRCDPISGHTALYWYRQSLGQGPEFLIYFQGTGAADDSGLPNDRFFAVRPEGSVSTLKIQRTERGDSAVYLCASSNLAGGTNEQFFGPGTRLTVL.

This rearrangement joins TRBV30 to TRBJ2-7; TRBD2 aligns across 10 bases. Germline V gene data show CDR1 as GTSNPN and CDR2 as SVGIG (reference sequence). CDR3 size: 14 residues. After removal of 3 bases from V and 0 bases from J, the junction contained 2 bases not matched to a gene. The CDR3 bases are TGTGCCTGGAGCCGGACTAGCGGCTCCTACGAGCAGTACTTC. Translating gives CAWSRTSGSYEQYF.

This clonotype occurred once. The rearrangement joins TRBV29-1 to TRBJ1-3, with no clear D. Trimming stripped 5 bases from V and 2 bases from J, with 13 bases between. CDR1 and CDR2 from the germline V gene are SQVTM and ANQGSEA. This CDR3 is 14 amino acids long. The CDR3 sequence is CSVHRGETGNTIYF. The DNA for the CDR3 is TGCAGCGTTCACCGAGGTGAAACTGGAAACACCATATATTTT.

The CDR3 reads CASSLKGWEETQYF. The CDR3 DNA follows: TGTGCCAGCAGCTTAAAAGGGTGGGAAGAGACCCAGTACTTC. The gene calls are TRBV7-9 and TRBJ2-5; no clear D. Looked up from germline, CDR1 is SEHNR and CDR2 is FQNEAQ (reference sequence). V was trimmed by 2 bases and J by 3 bases, leaving 10 bases between them. This CDR3 has 14 amino acids.